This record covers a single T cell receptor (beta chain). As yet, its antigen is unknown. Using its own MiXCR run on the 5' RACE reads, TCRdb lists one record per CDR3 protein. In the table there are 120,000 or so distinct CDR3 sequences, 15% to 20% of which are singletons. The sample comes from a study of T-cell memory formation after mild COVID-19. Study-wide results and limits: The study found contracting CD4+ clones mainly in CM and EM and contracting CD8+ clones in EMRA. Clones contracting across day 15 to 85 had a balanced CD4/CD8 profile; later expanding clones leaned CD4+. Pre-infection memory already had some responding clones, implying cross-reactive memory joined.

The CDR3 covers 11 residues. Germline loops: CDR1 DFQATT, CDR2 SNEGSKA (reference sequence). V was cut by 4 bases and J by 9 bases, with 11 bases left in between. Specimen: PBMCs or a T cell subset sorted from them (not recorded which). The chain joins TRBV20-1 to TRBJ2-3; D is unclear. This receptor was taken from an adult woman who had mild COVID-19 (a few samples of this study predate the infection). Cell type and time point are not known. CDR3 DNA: TGCAGTGCTACCCTAGAGCACACGCAGTATTTT. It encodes CSATLEHTQYF.